The rows below give T cell receptor beta chains drawn from one sample of a study of blood T cell repertoires in COVID-19. The data were produced by immunoSEQ multiplex PCR, yet TCRdb's version contains in-frame clones alone and is incomplete. The sample lists over 120,000 clones, 80% to 90% occurring once. Material for sequencing was peripheral blood. The receptors were sampled from a human donor with acute or convalescent COVID-19. The donor label of this sample is uncertain. CDR3s include the opening cysteine and the closing phenylalanine or tryptophan. D genes are given only for firm matches. Size values are once, few and many counts, or a class for expanded clones, and some rows have none.

V gene	D gene	J gene	clone size	CDR3 protein	CDR3 DNA
TRBV5-1	TRBD1	TRBJ2-5	.	CASSLYPGGNQETQYF	TGCGCCAGCAGCTTGTATCCAGGGGGCAACCAAGAGACCCAGTACTTC
TRBV9	.	TRBJ1-1	few	CASSPRQVGVTEAFF	TGTGCCAGCAGCCCCAGACAGGTTGGGGTCACTGAAGCTTTCTTT
TRBV19	TRBD1	TRBJ1-1	few	CASSPRDRLAFF	TGTGCCAGTAGTCCTAGGGACAGGTTGGCTTTCTTT
TRBV6-6	TRBD1	TRBJ1-4	.	CASILTGASGEKLFF	TGTGCCAGCATTTTAACAGGGGCCTCAGGTGAAAAACTGTTTTTT
TRBV3-1/TRBV3-2	.	TRBJ1-4	.	CASSRGQGYEKLFF	TGTGCCAGCAGCCGGGGGCAGGGGTATGAAAAACTGTTTTTT
TRBV7-2	.	TRBJ1-1	.	CASSVVLGGNTEAFF	TGTGCCAGCAGCGTCGTCCTAGGGGGGAACACTGAAGCTTTCTTT
TRBV2	TRBD2	TRBJ2-1	.	CASSEQPSGNNEQFF	TGTGCCAGCAGTGAACAGCCTAGCGGTAACAATGAGCAGTTCTTC
TRBV3-1/TRBV3-2	.	TRBJ1-6	.	CASSQEGGNPGSPLHF	TGTGCCAGCAGCCAAGAGGGGGGGAATCCTGGTTCACCCCTCCACTTT
TRBV15	.	TRBJ1-4	.	CATSEGHSNEKLFF	TGTGCCACCAGCGAGGGACACTCTAATGAAAAACTGTTTTTT
TRBV6-2/TRBV6-3	TRBD1	TRBJ1-1	.	CASSTPDRDLNTEAFF	TGTGCCAGCAGTACGCCGGACAGGGACTTGAACACTGAAGCTTTCTTT
TRBV3-1/TRBV3-2	TRBD2	TRBJ2-5	.	CASSLRTSGRSETQYF	TGTGCCAGCAGCCTTAGGACTAGCGGGAGATCGGAGACCCAGTACTTC
TRBV4-3	.	TRBJ2-7	.	CASSQELGGNYEQYF	TGCGCCAGCAGCCAAGAATTGGGCGGGAACTACGAGCAGTACTTC
TRBV10-3	TRBD1	TRBJ1-5	.	CATNHRDRGFDQPQHF	TGTGCCACTAATCACCGGGACAGGGGGTTCGATCAGCCCCAGCATTTT
TRBV3-1/TRBV3-2	.	TRBJ1-2	.	CASSQASSGGVYGYTF	TGTGCCAGCAGCCAAGCGTCTTCAGGAGGGGTCTATGGCTACACCTTC
TRBV10-3	.	TRBJ2-7	.	CAISESRQPNYEQYF	TGTGCCATCAGTGAGTCACGACAGCCAAACTACGAGCAGTACTTC
TRBV7-3	.	TRBJ2-1	.	CASSFSTGHTNEQFF	TGTGCCAGCAGCTTTAGTACTGGACACACCAATGAGCAGTTCTTC
TRBV30	.	TRBJ1-1	few	CAWRGGEILNTEAFF	TGTGCCTGGAGGGGGGGGGAAATCTTGAACACTGAAGCTTTCTTT
TRBV6-5	.	TRBJ2-7	.	CASSYSQGTYEQYF	TGTGCCAGCAGTTACTCCCAGGGGACCTACGAGCAGTACTTC
TRBV3-1/TRBV3-2	TRBD2	TRBJ2-5	.	CASSPRTSGTQETQYF	TGTGCCAGCAGCCCCAGGACTAGCGGGACCCAAGAGACCCAGTACTTC
TRBV2	.	TRBJ2-2	.	CASSLERSTGELFF	TGTGCCAGCAGCCTCGAGCGGAGCACCGGGGAGCTGTTTTTT
TRBV5-1	.	TRBJ1-2	few	CASSQGLGSYGYTF	TGCGCCAGCAGTCAGGGGTTAGGTAGCTATGGCTACACCTTC
TRBV7-3	.	TRBJ2-7	.	CASSFRSGDSYEQYF	TGTGCCAGCAGCTTCAGAAGCGGCGACTCCTACGAGCAGTACTTC
TRBV28	.	TRBJ1-6	.	CASSLLPTGPNSPLHF	TGTGCCAGCAGTTTATTACCAACAGGGCCAAATTCACCCCTCCACTTT
TRBV3-1/TRBV3-2	TRBD2	TRBJ2-5	.	CASSPARGGMKTQYF	TGTGCCAGCAGCCCGGCTCGCGGGGGGATGAAGACCCAGTACTTC
TRBV7-2	.	TRBJ2-7	.	CASSLSGLPTYEQYF	TGTGCCAGCAGCTTATCAGGACTACCCACCTACGAGCAGTACTTC
TRBV5-1	.	TRBJ1-1	.	CASSLPLDTEAFF	TGCGCCAGCAGCTTGCCCCTAGACACTGAAGCTTTCTTT
TRBV24-1	.	TRBJ1-1	.	CATSGSGAGAGTEAFF	TGTGCCACCAGCGGTTCCGGCGCAGGGGCGGGCACTGAAGCTTTCTTT
TRBV29-1	.	TRBJ1-4	.	CSVEALQGSREKLFF	TGCAGCGTTGAAGCCCTGCAGGGTTCGCGAGAAAAACTGTTTTTT
TRBV10-1	TRBD2	TRBJ2-1	few	CASSECGLAGGHEQFF	TGCGCCAGCAGTGAGTGCGGACTAGCGGGGGGCCACGAGCAGTTCTTC
TRBV18	TRBD1	TRBJ1-2	.	CASSPSFGQGALHGYTF	TGTGCCAGCTCACCCAGCTTCGGACAGGGGGCGCTTCATGGCTACACCTTC
TRBV3-1/TRBV3-2	TRBD1	TRBJ1-6	.	CASSLSTGMTSPLHF	TGTGCCAGCAGCTTATCGACAGGGATGACTTCACCCCTCCACTTT
TRBV29-1	.	TRBJ1-1	.	CSADSGGTEAFF	TGCAGCGCCGACTCCGGGGGCACTGAAGCTTTCTTT
TRBV7-3	.	TRBJ2-4	.	CASSRGQTRWDIQYF	TGTGCCAGCAGCCGAGGACAGACGAGGTGGGACATTCAGTACTTC
TRBV6-5	TRBD1	TRBJ2-1	.	CASINTGQKYNEQFF	TGTGCCAGCATTAATACGGGACAGAAATACAATGAGCAGTTCTTC
TRBV28	TRBD2	TRBJ2-7	once	CASSSLAGGNYEQYF	TGTGCCAGCAGTTCCCTAGCGGGGGGGAACTACGAGCAGTACTTC
TRBV19	TRBD1	TRBJ2-4	.	CASKVSGQSANIQYF	TGTGCCAGTAAGGTATCGGGACAGTCCGCGAACATTCAGTACTTC
TRBV12-3/TRBV12-4	.	TRBJ2-2	once	CASRQGNTGELFF	TGTGCCAGCAGGCAGGGGAACACCGGGGAGCTGTTTTTT
TRBV19	.	TRBJ1-2	.	CASSLGHSSANYGYTF	TGTGCCAGTAGCCTTGGGCACTCTTCAGCTAACTATGGCTACACCTTC
TRBV5-4	.	TRBJ2-3	.	CASSFGGVSTDTQYF	TGTGCCAGCAGCTTCGGAGGGGTAAGCACAGATACGCAGTATTTT
TRBV10-3	.	TRBJ1-1	.	CAISESGGSTEAFF	TGTGCCATCAGTGAGTCGGGGGGGAGCACTGAAGCTTTCTTT
TRBV5-1	TRBD2	TRBJ2-1	once	CASSLVAGAYNEQFF	TGCGCCAGCAGCTTGGTCGCGGGAGCCTACAATGAGCAGTTCTTC